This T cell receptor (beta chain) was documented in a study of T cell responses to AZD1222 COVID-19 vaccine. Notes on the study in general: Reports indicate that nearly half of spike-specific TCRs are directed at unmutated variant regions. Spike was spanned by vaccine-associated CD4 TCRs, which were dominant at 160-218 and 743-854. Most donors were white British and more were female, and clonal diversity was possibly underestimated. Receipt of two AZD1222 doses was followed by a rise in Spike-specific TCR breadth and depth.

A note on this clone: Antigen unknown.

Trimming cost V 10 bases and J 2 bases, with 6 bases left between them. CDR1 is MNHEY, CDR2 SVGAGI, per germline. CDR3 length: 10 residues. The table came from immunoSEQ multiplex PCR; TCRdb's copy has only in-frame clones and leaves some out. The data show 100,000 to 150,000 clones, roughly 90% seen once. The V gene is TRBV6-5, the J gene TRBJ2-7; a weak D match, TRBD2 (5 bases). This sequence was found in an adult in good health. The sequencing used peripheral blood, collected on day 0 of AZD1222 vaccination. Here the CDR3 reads CATRAYEQYF. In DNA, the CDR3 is TGTGCCACGCGGGCCTACGAGCAGTACTTC.